This entry describes one T cell receptor beta chain. This clone was detected once. The clone's antigen remains unknown. The input lacks base qualities; no much larger clone sits a single base away. For TCR Vbeta sequencing, memory CD4+ T cells were sorted ex vivo from the peripheral blood of both healthy controls and narcolepsy patients. This record comes from a study of T cells in narcolepsy (dated by TCRdb to 2017 to 2018). Study-level background: The study enrolled patients with narcolepsy type 1 or type 2 (NT1, NT2) together with healthy control donors. To look for autoreactive T cells in narcolepsy patients that target self-antigens of hypocretin neurons (hypocretin, TRIB2), the study used TCR Vbeta sequencing to follow clonotypes in blood and CSF. The investigation overall reported the following: HCRT-specific and TRIB2-specific autoreactive clonotypes were highlighted in plots that compared CD4+ T cell clonotypes in CSF versus blood from the same patient. Autoreactive clonotypes were reported to be detected serially in the blood of the same patients and of different patients, but not in the blood of healthy controls. Numbers of sequenced blood memory CD4+ clonotypes were comparable, with averages of about 39,494 in patients and approximately 30,000 in controls. No sequences matching autoreactive T cell clones were present in some of the blood memory CD4+ repertoires from patients and controls.

The library was produced with the immunoSEQ multiplex PCR assay. Not all clones reach the TCRdb copy of this immuneACCESS table, which keeps in-frame sequences only. Checked studies attribute under half of the gap to unresolved V genes and leave the rest unexplained. This sample is represented by about 29,000 clones; approximately 87% of them were singletons. Roughly 1% of the sample is held by the ten biggest clonotypes. This receptor was obtained from a human donor in good health. Sequenced material: memory (CD45RA-) CD4+ T cells from blood. This specimen's cell subset or site label, per the study, means: memory T cells sorted ex vivo from peripheral blood.

CDR3 loop: CASSFLDRRLGANVLTF. In nucleotide form, the sequence is TGTGCCAGCAGCTTCCTGGACAGAAGACTTGGGGCCAACGTCCTGACTTTC. Recombination joined TRBV5-4 with TRBJ2-6; perhaps TRBD1 is the D gene, with 6 bases matching. The CDR3 starts with the cysteine, ends with the phenylalanine, and has 17 residues. The kept DNA is CDR3 alone, 51 bases in frame from the first base. V sheds 2 bases and J sheds 3 bases, leaving 15 bases between their ends. The germline V gene (reference sequence) sets CDR1 to SGHNT and CDR2 to YYREEE.